What follows describes a single TCR beta chain. Its antigen is currently unknown. The data were obtained in a study of T cells in Graves' hyperthyroidism and ophthalmopathy. V lost 2 bases, J lost 4 bases, and 13 bases lay in between. This CDR3 contains 14 residues. The germline gives CDR1 SGDLS, CDR2 YYNGEE. RNA transcripts gave rise to amplified TCR beta CDR3 regions. The HTBI primer set drove a first-round RT-PCR of the TCR CDR3. One entry per CDR3 protein, called by TCRdb with MiXCR from the multiplex PCR reads. The sample carries about 360,000 distinct CDR3 sequences, approximately 12% recorded once. Whole-study results and caveats: For ophthalmopathy, model prediction preceded onset by a median roughly 6.2 months. Most thyroid clonotypes that were expanded above 0.001 also turned up in blood.

The sample taken for sequencing was blood. This clonotype originated in a man aged 25-45 years with Graves' hyperthyroidism that later progressed to Graves' ophthalmopathy. The chain links TRBV9 to TRBJ2-7; D is possibly TRBD1 (5 bases). DNA for the CDR3: TGTGCCAGCAGCGTTGAAGGGGAAGGGTACGAGCAGTACTTC. This encodes CASSVEGEGYEQYF.